The TCR beta chain under discussion was sequenced for a study of shared clonotypes between healthy human individuals. Study-wide results and caveats: Rarefaction analysis demonstrated incomplete sorted-subset sequencing notwithstanding large depth. Read depth was anticipated to influence clonotype sharing among donors.

For this clone: Antigen specificity is unknown.

Looked up from germline, CDR1 is SGHNT and CDR2 is YENEEA. The CDR3 is made up of 13 amino acids. Trimming took 6 bases from V and 5 from J, leaving 10 bases between them. At the deep level, the assay was run. Sequencing used immunoSEQ multiplex PCR; TCRdb keeps in-frame clones, though not all of them. This table has roughly 1 million clones, approximately 80% appearing once. The TCR originated in a man aged 18-30 years in good health. Some clones in this sample may be carry-over from other donors' samples. The chain has TRBV11-3 and TRBJ2-2; D uncertain. Sample: memory CD4+ T cells from PBMCs. Subset of the sample: CD45RA-negative fraction. The CDR3 region is CASSHGLTGELFF. The CDR3 DNA sequence: TGTGCCAGCAGTCACGGCCTAACCGGGGAGCTGTTTTTT.